The 31 T cell receptor beta chains given below trace back to one sample, sequenced in a study of PD-1 blockade in mismatch repair-deficient tumors. Assay used: immunoSEQ multiplex PCR; TCRdb lists only in-frame clones, some missing. Of fewer than 50,000 clones listed, around 75% are singletons. The sample was peripheral blood, taken 4 weeks after starting pembrolizumab. The receptors were gathered from an adult with mismatch repair-deficient cancer.

The chain employs TRBV19 and TRBJ1-1, with 8 nucleotides matching TRBD1. V was pared by 5 bases and J by 5 bases, with 10 bases of the junction left unmatched. The V gene's germline CDR1 is LNHDA and CDR2 SQIVND (reference sequence). The length of the CDR3 is 15 residues. CDR3 bases: TGTGCCAGTAGTCTCAATCAGGGGGCAGGGACTGAAGCTTTCTTT. It yields the protein CASSLNQGAGTEAFF.

The CDR3 coding sequence is TGTGCCAGCAGCTTGGATAACAGGGGTCGGACCGGGGAGCTGTTTTTT. Amino acid sequence: CASSLDNRGRTGELFF. The rearrangement uses TRBV5-4 and TRBJ2-2; 7 bases map to TRBD1. The CDR3 consists of 16 residues. V lost 0 bases, J lost 5 bases, and 7 bases stayed unmatched. Germline lookup yields CDR1 SGHNT and CDR2 YYREEE (reference sequence).

The chain is built from TRBV28 and TRBJ1-2, with D maybe TRBD1 (6 bases). Trimming took 3 bases from V and 7 from J, leaving 18 bases between them. Germline V gene sequence: CDR1 MDHEN, CDR2 SYDVKM. CDR3 length: 15 residues. For the CDR3, the DNA is TGTGCCAGCAGTTTTGTAGGGGGGTTTTCTGGTGGCTACACCTTC. It is translated as CASSFVGGFSGGYTF.

This chain links TRBV19 with TRBJ1-2; a possible D gene is TRBD1 (6 bases). The CDR3 runs 15 residues. The germline gives CDR1 LNHDA, CDR2 SQIVND (reference sequence). The ends were cut back, 7 bases at V and 1 base at J, with 16 bases in the middle. The CDR3 spells CASTDRLGNNYGYTF. CDR3 DNA: TGTGCCAGTACGGACAGACTTGGAAATAACTATGGCTACACCTTC.

The chain employs TRBV15 and TRBJ2-1, with D possibly being TRBD1 or TRBD2 (5 bases each). The CDR3 is 16 residues long. In germline, CDR1 is LNHNV, CDR2 YYDKDF (reference sequence). The ends were cut back, 1 base at V and 4 bases at J, with 14 bases in the middle. The DNA of the CDR3 is TGTGCCACCAGCAGAGGGGGTTGGGACCAATACAATGAGCAGTTCTTC. Amino acid sequence: CATSRGGWDQYNEQFF.

V usage is TRBV5-1 and J usage is TRBJ2-2; D unresolved. There are 15 residues in the CDR3. Germline lookup yields CDR1 SGHRS and CDR2 YFSETQ. V was shortened by 2 bases and J by 4 bases, with 12 bases between the two germline ends. The DNA of the CDR3 is TGCGCCAGCAGCTTAACCTGGGAAACCACCGGGGAGCTGTTTTTT. Protein sequence: CASSLTWETTGELFF. Based on the CDR3 plus reference TRBV5-1 and TRBJ2-2, the full variable domain is KAGVTQTPRYLIKTRGQQVTLSCSPISGHRSVSWYQQTPGQGLQFLFEYFSETQRNKGNFPGRFSGRQFSNSRSEMNVSTLELGDSALYLCASSLTWETTGELFFGEGSRLTVL.

The V gene is TRBV27, the J gene TRBJ2-3; D uncertain. V was cut by 2 bases and J by 4 bases, with 16 bases left in between. This CDR3 has 16 residues. Germline assignment: CDR1 MNHEY and CDR2 SMNVEV (reference sequence). CDR3 sequence (DNA): TGTGCCAGCAGTTTAAAAACTCCGGTGTCCGCAGATACGCAGTATTTT. It specifies CASSLKTPVSADTQYF.

V is TRBV27 and J is TRBJ2-7; 7 bases align to TRBD2. The ends lost 1 base at V and 6 bases at J; junction bases unmatched: 6. Germline loops: CDR1 MNHEY, CDR2 SMNVEV (reference sequence). The CDR3 loop spans 14 amino acids. The CDR3 region is CASSLFAGVSEQYF. CDR3 nucleotide sequence: TGTGCCAGCAGTTTATTCGCGGGAGTGAGCGAGCAGTACTTC.

The chain links TRBV19 to TRBJ2-7; either TRBD1 or TRBD2 may fit D (5 bases each). The CDR3 totals 14 residues. Per the germline V gene, CDR1 is LNHDA and CDR2 is SQIVND (reference sequence). V was trimmed by 3 bases and J by 2 bases, leaving 11 bases between them. The DNA of the CDR3 is TGTGCCAGTAGTATGAAAGGGGAGACCTACGAGCAGTACTTC. It specifies CASSMKGETYEQYF. The entire variable domain, with the rest obtained from reference TRBV19 and TRBJ2-7, is as follows: DGGITQSPKYLFRKEGQNVTLSCEQNLNHDAMYWYRQDPGQGLRLIYYSQIVNDFQKGDIAEGYSVSREKKESFPLTVTSAQKNPTAFYLCASSMKGETYEQYFGPGTRLTVT.

DNA for the CDR3: TGTGCCAGCAGCTTAGCGCCGAGTGGGACTAGCGGGATAACCGGGGAGCTGTTTTTT. Translated: CASSLAPSGTSGITGELFF. The chain combines TRBV7-8 with TRBJ2-2; TRBD2 agrees at 13 bases. Trimming took 0 bases from V and 5 from J; bases not matched to a gene: 9. Germline CDR1 reads SGHVS; CDR2 reads FQNEAQ. The CDR3 extends over 19 amino acids.

The chain carries TRBV4-1 and TRBJ1-3, with 7 bases aligning to TRBD1. Trimming cost V 6 bases and J 0 bases; bases outside gene matches: 11. The CDR3 sequence is 17 residues long. Looked up from germline, CDR1 is MGHRA and CDR2 is YSYEKL. CDR3 loop: CASREGAGTSSGNTIYF. CDR3 nucleotides: TGCGCCAGCAGAGAGGGGGCAGGGACGTCCTCTGGAAACACCATATATTTT.

V gene TRBV7-2 combines with J gene TRBJ2-5; D call uncertain. V was shortened by 5 bases and J by 7 bases, with 14 bases between the two germline ends. The CDR3 length is 13 residues. Germline CDR1 and CDR2: SGHTA and FQGNSA. Here the CDR3 DNA reads TGTGCCAGCAGCCCCCAGGCAATGGGGACCCAGTACTTC. Amino acid sequence: CASSPQAMGTQYF. The entire variable domain, with the rest obtained from reference TRBV7-2 and TRBJ2-5, is as follows: GAGVSQSPSNKVTEKGKDVELRCDPISGHTALYWYRQSLGQGLEFLIYFQGNSAPDKSGLPSDRFSAERTGGSVSTLTIQRTQQEDSAVYLCASSPQAMGTQYFGPGTRLLVL.

The chain is built from TRBV4-1 and TRBJ2-1; tentatively, D is TRBD1 or TRBD2 (5 bases each). This CDR3 spans 16 amino acids. V was clipped by 0 bases and J by 3 bases, with 12 bases between them. Germline CDR1 MGHRA, CDR2 YSYEKL. CDR3: CASSQEPQAGYNEQFF. CDR3 DNA sequence: TGCGCCAGCAGCCAAGAACCACAGGCGGGCTACAATGAGCAGTTCTTC.

This chain uses TRBV10-1 with TRBJ2-4; 12 nucleotides match TRBD2. CDR3 length: 21 amino acids. Losses at the gene ends were 9 bases for V and 0 bases for J; bases not matched to a gene: 21. Germline CDR1 and CDR2: WNHNN and SYGVQD (reference sequence). The CDR3 coding sequence is TGCGCCAGTGGGCTCCCCCGACTAGCGGGAGAGTGGGCCCTAGCCAAAAACATTCAGTACTTC. This codes for CASGLPRLAGEWALAKNIQYF.

This chain links TRBV7-9 with TRBJ2-3; a possible D gene is TRBD1 (5 bases). CDR1 is SEHNR and CDR2 is FQNEAQ in the germline V gene (reference sequence). This CDR3 has 19 amino acids. V was cut by 5 bases and J by 1 base, with 25 bases left in between. As DNA, the CDR3 is TGTGCCAGCAGCGAACGACAGTTACGTTCCCTCTACGGCACAGATACGCAGTATTTT. It specifies CASSERQLRSLYGTDTQYF.

This chain joins TRBV29-1 and TRBJ2-7; 10 bases are a match to TRBD2. Per the germline V gene, CDR1 is SQVTM and CDR2 is ANQGSEA. The length of the CDR3 is 17 residues. J gave up 2 bases and V 4 bases, and 14 bases lay outside the gene matches. In nucleotides, the CDR3 is TGCAGCGTTGTAGCTATGGAGCGGGAGGGCGCGACCTACGAGCAGTACTTC. Its translation: CSVVAMEREGATYEQYF.

This rearrangement joins TRBV2 to TRBJ2-7; D remains unclear. The V gene lost 4 bases and the J gene lost 2 bases, with 15 bases spanning the gap. CDR1 and CDR2 (germline): SNHLY, FYNNEI. CDR3 size: 15 residues. Here the CDR3 reads CASSGLRSRPYEQYF. Written as DNA, the CDR3 is TGTGCCAGCAGTGGGTTGAGGTCTCGGCCCTACGAGCAGTACTTC.

The V and J genes are TRBV4-1 and TRBJ2-7; TRBD1 matches 7 bases. CDR1 is MGHRA, CDR2 YSYEKL, per germline. This CDR3 region has 15 residues. V lost 2 bases to trimming and J lost 7 bases; unmatched junction nucleotides: 11. DNA of the CDR3: TGCGCCAGCAGCCAACCGACAGGGACCCCTGAGGAGCAGTACTTC. Residues: CASSQPTGTPEEQYF.

The chain has TRBV4-1 and TRBJ2-7; 9 bases are shared with TRBD1. CDR3 size: 15 residues. The V gene's germline CDR1 is MGHRA and CDR2 YSYEKL. Trimming at V came to 3 bases and at J to 2 bases, leaving 5 bases not matched to a gene. The CDR3 is CASSQGGTGTYEQYF. The CDR3 DNA sequence: TGCGCCAGCAGCCAGGGGGGGACAGGGACCTACGAGCAGTACTTC.

The chain combines TRBV30 with TRBJ2-5; 8 bases agree with TRBD1. Germline V gene data show CDR1 as GTSNPN and CDR2 as SVGIG (reference sequence). The CDR3 extends over 15 amino acids. V lost 2 bases, J lost 4 bases, and 9 bases stayed unmatched. The CDR3 spells CAWSKIRGRGETQYF. The CDR3 DNA reads as TGTGCCTGGAGTAAGATCAGGGGGCGCGGAGAGACCCAGTACTTC.

This rearrangement joins TRBV4-3 to TRBJ2-3; D is uncertain. CDR1 LGHNA and CDR2 YSLEER come from the germline V gene. CDR3 length equals 16 residues. The V end lost 0 bases, the J end lost 0 bases, and 10 bases lay between the germline ends. For the CDR3, the DNA is TGCGCCAGCAGCCAAGACTTCGCGTCTAGCACAGATACGCAGTATTTT. Its translation is CASSQDFASSTDTQYF.

The chain uses TRBV5-1 and TRBJ2-1; D is undetermined. From germline, CDR1 is SGHRS and CDR2 YFSETQ. The CDR3 runs 14 residues. Deletions cut 0 bases from V and 6 bases from J, with 10 bases between. The CDR3: CASSLGLGVNEQFF. The CDR3 DNA sequence: TGCGCCAGCAGCTTGGGCCTGGGTGTCAATGAGCAGTTCTTC.

This clone was counted a single time. The chain is built from TRBV6-5 and TRBJ2-1; the match to TRBD2 covers 14 bases. The CDR3 is made up of 16 amino acids. Germline CDR1 reads MNHEY; CDR2 reads SVGAGI. V dropped 0 bases and J dropped 10; count of bases not matched to a gene: 5. CDR3 nucleotides: TGTGCCAGCAGTTACTCGACTAGCGGGAGGGCCGAAGAGCAGTTCTTC. Translation: CASSYSTSGRAEEQFF.

V and J are TRBV27 and TRBJ1-1; possible D gene TRBD1, 5 bases. CDR3 length: 13 residues. The germline V gene encodes CDR1 MNHEY and CDR2 SMNVEV (reference sequence). Trimming removed 2 bases from V and 7 bases from J, with 11 bases in between. In nucleotides, the CDR3 is TGTGCCAGCAGTTTAGGGGGTGTCAGTGAAGCTTTCTTT. As protein: CASSLGGVSEAFF.

This chain uses TRBV14 with TRBJ2-7; D might be TRBD1 (5 bases). CDR3 length: 14 residues. Germline-derived CDR1 and CDR2 are SGHDN and FVKESK. V was trimmed by 3 bases and J by 4 bases, leaving 13 bases between them. The DNA of the CDR3 is TGTGCCAGCAGCCAGGAAAGCAGGGCTTACGAGCAGTACTTC. Its translation is CASSQESRAYEQYF.

The rearrangement links TRBV29-1 to TRBJ2-7; tentatively, D is TRBD2 (5 bases). Germline values: CDR1 SQVTM, CDR2 ANQGSEA. The ends were cut back, 3 bases at V and 7 bases at J, with 13 bases in the middle. This CDR3 has 12 amino acids. CDR3 protein: CSVDKDSGEQYF. In DNA, the CDR3 is TGCAGCGTTGATAAGGACTCGGGGGAGCAGTACTTC.

V and J are TRBV13 and TRBJ2-5; maybe TRBD2 (6 bases). The ends were cut back, 4 bases at V and 1 base at J, with 7 bases in the middle. Germline CDR1 reads PRHDT; CDR2 reads FYEKMQ (reference sequence). CDR3 length: 13 residues. CDR3 protein: CASSSGLQETQYF. As DNA, the CDR3 is TGTGCCAGCAGCTCGGGACTCCAAGAGACCCAGTACTTC.

The gene calls are TRBV7-2 and TRBJ1-2; 10 bases are a match to TRBD1. Germline CDR1 and CDR2: SGHTA and FQGNSA. The CDR3 covers 15 residues. V lost 6 bases, J lost 7 bases, and 11 bases stayed unmatched. CDR3 sequence reads: CASRNSGTGEGGYTF. CDR3 nucleotides: TGTGCCAGCAGAAATTCCGGGACAGGGGAGGGTGGCTACACCTTC.

This clone has just one count. This chain links TRBV7-3 with TRBJ2-1; 7 nucleotides align to TRBD1. CDR3 length equals 13 residues. Unmatched junction bases numbered 4, after V lost 5 bases and J lost 6 bases. Per the germline V gene, CDR1 is SGHTA and CDR2 is FQGTGA. CDR3 amino acids: CASSAGTANEQFF. Written as DNA, the CDR3 is TGTGCCAGCAGCGCCGGGACAGCCAATGAGCAGTTCTTC.

V is TRBV6-1 and J is TRBJ2-7; D is possibly TRBD2 (5 bases). V lost 9 bases, J lost 4 bases, and 13 bases lay in between. The CDR3 is 12 residues long. Germline CDR1 is MNHNS and CDR2 is SASEGT. In DNA form, the CDR3 reads TGTGCCAGTTCGCCTTGGGAGTACGAGCAGTACTTC. It yields the protein CASSPWEYEQYF.

The rearrangement links TRBV4-3 to TRBJ2-7; D is unclear. The V gene's germline CDR1 is LGHNA and CDR2 YSLEER. The CDR3 runs to 13 residues. The V end lost 4 bases, the J end lost 3 bases, and 10 bases lay between the germline ends. CDR3 in amino acids: CASSLFPNYEQYF. The CDR3 bases are TGCGCCAGCAGCCTTTTCCCAAACTACGAGCAGTACTTC.